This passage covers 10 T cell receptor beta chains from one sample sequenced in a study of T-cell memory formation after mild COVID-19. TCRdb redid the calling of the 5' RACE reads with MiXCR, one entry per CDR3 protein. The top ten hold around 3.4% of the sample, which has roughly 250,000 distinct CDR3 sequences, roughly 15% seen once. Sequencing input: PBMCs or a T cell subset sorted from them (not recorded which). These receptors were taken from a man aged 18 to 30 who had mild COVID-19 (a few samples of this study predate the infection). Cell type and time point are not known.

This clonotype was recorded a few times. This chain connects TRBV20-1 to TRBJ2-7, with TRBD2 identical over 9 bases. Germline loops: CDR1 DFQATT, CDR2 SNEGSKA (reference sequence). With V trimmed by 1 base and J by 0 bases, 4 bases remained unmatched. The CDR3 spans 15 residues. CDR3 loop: CSARVASGASYEQYF. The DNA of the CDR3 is TGCAGTGCTAGAGTGGCTAGCGGGGCCTCCTACGAGCAGTACTTC.

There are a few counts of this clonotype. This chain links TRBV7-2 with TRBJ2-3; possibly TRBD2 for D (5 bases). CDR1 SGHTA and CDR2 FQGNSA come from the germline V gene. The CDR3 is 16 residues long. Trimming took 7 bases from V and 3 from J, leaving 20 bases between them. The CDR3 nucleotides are TGTGCCAGCACCCTGGGAGCACCCGGTGGAACAGATACGCAGTATTTT. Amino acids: CASTLGAPGGTDTQYF.

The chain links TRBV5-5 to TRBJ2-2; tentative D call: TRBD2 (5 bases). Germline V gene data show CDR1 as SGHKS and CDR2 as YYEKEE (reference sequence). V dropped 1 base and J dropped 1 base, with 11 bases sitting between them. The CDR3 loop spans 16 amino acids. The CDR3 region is CASSLFAGGNTGELFF. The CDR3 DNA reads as TGTGCCAGCAGCTTGTTTGCGGGTGGGAACACCGGGGAGCTGTTTTTT.

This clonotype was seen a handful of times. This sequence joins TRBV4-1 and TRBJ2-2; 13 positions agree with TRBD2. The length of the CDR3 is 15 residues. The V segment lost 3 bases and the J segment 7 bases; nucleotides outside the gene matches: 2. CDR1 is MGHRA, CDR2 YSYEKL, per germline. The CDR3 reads CASSQGLAGFGELFF. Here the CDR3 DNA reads TGCGCCAGCAGCCAGGGACTAGCGGGGTTCGGGGAGCTGTTTTTT.

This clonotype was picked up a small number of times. The CDR3 protein is CASSLRGTTGELFF. The CDR3 nucleotides are TGTGCCAGCAGCTTAAGGGGGACCACCGGGGAGCTGTTTTTT. V and J are TRBV7-3 and TRBJ2-2; the D call may be TRBD1 or TRBD2 (5 bases each). With 1 base removed from V and 4 bases from J, the gap between germline ends came to 7 bases. Germline loops: CDR1 SGHTA, CDR2 FQGTGA. This CDR3 has 14 residues. The variable domain in full, with the rest retrieved from reference TRBV7-3 and TRBJ2-2, is GAGVSQTPSNKVTEKGKYVELRCDPISGHTALYWYRQSLGQGPEFLIYFQGTGAADDSGLPNDRFFAVRPEGSVSTLKIQRTERGDSAVYLCASSLRGTTGELFFGEGSRLTVL.

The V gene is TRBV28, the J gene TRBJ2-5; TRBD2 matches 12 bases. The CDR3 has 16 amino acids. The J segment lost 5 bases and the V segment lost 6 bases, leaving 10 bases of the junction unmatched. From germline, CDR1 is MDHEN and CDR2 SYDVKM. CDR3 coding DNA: TGTGCCAGCAGCTCGCCTAGCGGGGGGGCCTGGGAGACCCAGTACTTC. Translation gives CASSSPSGGAWETQYF. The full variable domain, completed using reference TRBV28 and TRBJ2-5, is DVKVTQSSRYLVKRTGEKVFLECVQDMDHENMFWYRQDPGLGLRLIYFSYDVKMKEKGDIPEGYSVSREKKERFSLILESASTNQTSMYLCASSSPSGGAWETQYFGPGTRLLVL.

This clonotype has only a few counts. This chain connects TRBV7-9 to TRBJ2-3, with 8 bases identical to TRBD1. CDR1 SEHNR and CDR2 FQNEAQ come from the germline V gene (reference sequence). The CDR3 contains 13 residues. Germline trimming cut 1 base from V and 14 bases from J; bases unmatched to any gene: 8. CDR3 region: CASSLEVDRDLYF. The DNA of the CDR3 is TGTGCCAGCAGCTTAGAAGTGGACAGGGATCTGTATTTT. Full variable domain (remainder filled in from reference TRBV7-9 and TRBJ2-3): DTGVSQNPRHKITKRGQNVTFRCDPISEHNRLYWYRQTLGQGPEFLTYFQNEAQLEKSRLLSDRFSAERPKGSFSTLEIQRTEQGDSAMYLCASSLEVDRDLYFGPGTRLTVL.

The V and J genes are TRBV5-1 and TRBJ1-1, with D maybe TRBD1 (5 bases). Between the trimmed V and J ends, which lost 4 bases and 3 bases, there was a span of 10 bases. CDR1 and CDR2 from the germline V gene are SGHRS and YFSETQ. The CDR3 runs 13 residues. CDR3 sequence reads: CASSRGEDTEAFF. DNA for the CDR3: TGCGCCAGCAGCAGGGGAGAGGACACTGAAGCTTTCTTT.

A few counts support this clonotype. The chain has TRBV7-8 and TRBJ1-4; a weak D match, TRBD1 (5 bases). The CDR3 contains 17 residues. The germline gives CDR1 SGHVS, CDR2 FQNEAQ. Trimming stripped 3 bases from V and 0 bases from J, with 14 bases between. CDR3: CASSFRGLHATNEKLFF. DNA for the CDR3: TGTGCCAGCAGCTTTAGGGGATTACATGCAACTAATGAAAAACTGTTTTTT.

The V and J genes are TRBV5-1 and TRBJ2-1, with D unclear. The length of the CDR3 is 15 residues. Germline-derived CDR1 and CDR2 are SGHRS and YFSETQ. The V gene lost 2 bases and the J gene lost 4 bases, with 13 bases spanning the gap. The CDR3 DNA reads TGCGCCAGCAGCTTACAGCAGGCGAGTTACAATGAGCAGTTCTTC. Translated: CASSLQQASYNEQFF.